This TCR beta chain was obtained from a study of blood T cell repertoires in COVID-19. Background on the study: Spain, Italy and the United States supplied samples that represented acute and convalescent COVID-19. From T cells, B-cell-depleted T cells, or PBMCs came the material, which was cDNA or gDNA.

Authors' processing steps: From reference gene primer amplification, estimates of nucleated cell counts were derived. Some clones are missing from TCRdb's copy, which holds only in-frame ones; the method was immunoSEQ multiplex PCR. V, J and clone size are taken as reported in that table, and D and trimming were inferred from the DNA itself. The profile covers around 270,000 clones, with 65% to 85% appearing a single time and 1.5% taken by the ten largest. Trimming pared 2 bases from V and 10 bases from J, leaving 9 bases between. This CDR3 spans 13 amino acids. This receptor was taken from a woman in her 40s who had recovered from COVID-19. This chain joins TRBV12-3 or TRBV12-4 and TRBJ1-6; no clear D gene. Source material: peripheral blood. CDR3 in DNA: TGTGCCAGCAGTTTACTTCGGGAGTCACCCCTCCACTTT. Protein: CASSLLRESPLHF.